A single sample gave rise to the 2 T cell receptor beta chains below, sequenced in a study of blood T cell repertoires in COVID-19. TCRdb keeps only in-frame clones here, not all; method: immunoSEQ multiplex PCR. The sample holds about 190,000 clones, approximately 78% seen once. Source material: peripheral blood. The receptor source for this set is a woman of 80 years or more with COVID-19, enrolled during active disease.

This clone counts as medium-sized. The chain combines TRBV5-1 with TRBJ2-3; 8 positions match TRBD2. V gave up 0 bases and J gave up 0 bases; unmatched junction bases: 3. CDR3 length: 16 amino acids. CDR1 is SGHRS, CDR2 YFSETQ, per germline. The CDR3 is CASSLATSVSTDTQYF. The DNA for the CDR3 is TGCGCCAGCAGCTTGGCGACTAGCGTAAGCACAGATACGCAGTATTTT.

The CDR3 loop is CAKLAVNTGELFF. In DNA form, the CDR3 reads TGTGCCAAACTAGCGGTGAACACCGGGGAGCTGTTTTTT. V is TRBV7-9 and J is TRBJ2-2; 8 bases align to TRBD2. V trimming: 10 bases; J trimming: 1 base; junction bases outside the gene matches: 2. The CDR3 length is 13 residues. Germline V lookup: CDR1 SEHNR, CDR2 FQNEAQ (reference sequence). The variable domain in full, with the rest retrieved from reference TRBV7-9 and TRBJ2-2, is DTGVSQNPRHKITKRGQNVTFRCDPISEHNRLYWYRQTLGQGPEFLTYFQNEAQLEKSRLLSDRFSAERPKGSFSTLEIQRTEQGDSAMYLCAKLAVNTGELFFGEGSRLTVL.